This section outlines one TCR beta chain sequence together with its context. Antigen unknown. Time point in this sample: week 11, during vaccination. In every dose of vaccine, 300 ug of mutant IDH1 20-mer peptide was given alongside topical imiquimod. There were new WHO grade 3 or 4 astrocytomas in the donors, and these were IDH1-mutant and ATRX-lost. The data belong to a study of a mutant IDH1 vaccine in newly diagnosed glioma. Study summary: Those enrolled had earlier been treated with radiotherapy, temozolomide, or both, mostly both. Broader study findings: Patients mounted vaccine-induced immune responses in just over 90% of cases.

Profiled with immunoSEQ multiplex PCR; TCRdb holds only in-frame clones, not every one. The top ten hold roughly 3.6% of the sample, which has fewer than 70,000 clones, less than 85% seen once. V lost 4 bases, J lost 2 bases, and 11 bases lay in between. This CDR3 region has 14 residues. The germline V gene encodes CDR1 SNHLY and CDR2 FYNNEI. The TCR sequence derives from a man under 40 with glioma. This specimen was PBMCs, taken from a glioma patient whose treatment included an IDH1 peptide vaccine. The V and J genes are TRBV2 and TRBJ1-2; no clear D gene. CDR3 nucleotides: TGTGCCAGCAGTGCCAACAGAGGGAACTATGGCTACACCTTC. Protein: CASSANRGNYGYTF.